The source of this TCR beta chain is a study of blood T cell dynamics during melanoma immunotherapy. Time point here: week 3, after first cycle of checkpoint inhibitor. Libraries were prepared by immunoSEQ multiplex PCR; TCRdb keeps only in-frame clonotypes and omits some of them. There are 9,900 or so clones in the sample; 80% occur only once, and 20% to 25% lies in the top ten. This clone was recorded once. Deletions cut 6 bases from V and 2 bases from J, with 13 bases between. This CDR3 is 14 amino acids long. Germline loops: CDR1 MNHNS, CDR2 SASEGT. The chain links TRBV6-1 to TRBJ2-5; D uncertain. The sample consisted of blood, taken from a patient treated with checkpoint blockade. This TCR was recovered from a human donor with melanoma. CDR3 sequence: CASRVVGPQETQYF. In DNA form, the CDR3 reads TGTGCCAGCAGGGTAGTCGGACCACAAGAGACCCAGTACTTC.